The 17 T cell receptor beta chains below all came from one sample that was sequenced in a study of CD8 T cells in ankylosing spondylitis. Notes on the study in general: In ankylosing spondylitis blood, a motif of roughly eight highly homologous TCR beta variants appeared characteristic.

The antigens these receptors bind are not known. TCRdb re-called the 5' RACE reads through MiXCR, storing one row per CDR3 protein. This table holds fewer than 500,000 distinct CDR3 sequences, roughly 26% found once. The sequencing sample was made of blood, either unsorted or a sorted T cell fraction (not recorded which). The receptor set was obtained from a male donor with ankylosing spondylitis.

The chain is built from TRBV20-1 and TRBJ2-1, with 10 bases that match TRBD2. The CDR3 loop spans 14 amino acids. In germline, CDR1 is DFQATT, CDR2 SNEGSKA (reference sequence). V trimming: 4 bases; J trimming: 2 bases; junction bases outside the gene matches: 2. This chain's CDR3 is CSAKLAGPYNEQFF. DNA for the CDR3: TGCAGTGCTAAACTAGCGGGACCCTACAATGAGCAGTTCTTC.

The V gene is TRBV20-1, the J gene TRBJ2-5; D is uncertain. Trimming took off 8 bases at V and 3 bases at J, with 10 bases between the two ends. This CDR3 region has 11 residues. CDR1 is DFQATT, CDR2 SNEGSKA, per germline (reference sequence). CDR3 in amino acids: CSPLMEETQYF. In nucleotides, the CDR3 is TGCAGTCCCCTAATGGAAGAGACCCAGTACTTC.

This clonotype was seen more than once but under ten times. The chain carries TRBV12-3 or TRBV12-4 and TRBJ1-5; D not certain. V was pared by 5 bases and J by 3 bases, with 8 bases between. CDR3 length: 13 residues. The CDR3 DNA follows: TGTGCCAGCAGTGTACAGCTCAATCAGCCCCAGCATTTT. Its translation is CASSVQLNQPQHF.

This clonotype showed up just a few times. The CDR3 region is CSARSGGYNQPQHF. The CDR3 DNA is TGCAGTGCTAGATCGGGCGGATACAATCAGCCCCAGCATTTT. The gene calls are TRBV20-1 and TRBJ1-5; D unclear. There are 14 residues in the CDR3. Germline V lookup: CDR1 DFQATT, CDR2 SNEGSKA (reference sequence). The V end lost 2 bases, the J end lost 3 bases, and 11 bases lay between the germline ends.

This chain joins TRBV2 and TRBJ1-4, with D uncertain. Germline CDR1 reads SNHLY; CDR2 reads FYNNEI. This CDR3 is built from 12 residues. The V gene lost 4 bases and the J gene lost 8 bases, with 8 bases spanning the gap. This CDR3 reads CASSVGGEKLFF. Written as DNA, the CDR3 is TGTGCCAGCAGTGTGGGTGGCGAAAAACTGTTTTTT.

This clonotype has a handful of counts. CDR3 bases: TGTGCCAGCATGGTGATCAATGAGCAGTTCTTC. Translation gives CASMVINEQFF. The rearrangement links TRBV6-1 to TRBJ2-1; D ambiguous. This CDR3 comprises 11 residues. Germline loops: CDR1 MNHNS, CDR2 SASEGT. Trimming cost V 7 bases and J 6 bases, with 7 bases left between them.

This clonotype was seen a few times. This sequence joins TRBV7-9 and TRBJ2-3; 11 bases agree with TRBD1. The CDR3 loop spans 17 amino acids. V dropped 5 bases and J dropped 4; count of bases not matched to a gene: 11. Germline assignment: CDR1 SEHNR and CDR2 FQNEAQ (reference sequence). This chain's CDR3 is CASSPAPGQGGADTQYF. The CDR3 DNA is TGTGCCAGCAGCCCCGCACCGGGACAGGGGGGCGCAGATACGCAGTATTTT.

The chain couples TRBV11-2 to TRBJ2-1; 7 bases match TRBD1. V shed 1 base and J 8 bases; nucleotides not matched to a gene: 5. The V gene's germline CDR1 is SGHAT and CDR2 FQNNGV. The CDR3 is 14 amino acids. The CDR3 sequence is CASSLGPQGDEQFF. The CDR3 nucleotides are TGTGCCAGCAGCTTAGGACCCCAGGGGGATGAGCAGTTCTTC.

This clonotype was detected a few times. The chain links TRBV5-1 to TRBJ2-1, with 10 bases aligning to TRBD1. The germline V gene has CDR1 SGHRS and CDR2 YFSETQ. Germline trimming cut 3 bases from V and 2 bases from J; bases unmatched to any gene: 2. This CDR3 comprises 15 residues. CDR3 DNA: TGCGCCAGCAGCTCAGGACAGGGGGCCTACAATGAGCAGTTCTTC. Its protein product is CASSSGQGAYNEQFF. Drawing the rest from reference TRBV5-1 and TRBJ2-1, the complete variable domain is KAGVTQTPRYLIKTRGQQVTLSCSPISGHRSVSWYQQTPGQGLQFLFEYFSETQRNKGNFPGRFSGRQFSNSRSEMNVSTLELGDSALYLCASSSGQGAYNEQFFGPGTRLTVL.

V and J are TRBV6-5 and TRBJ1-1; possibly TRBD1 for D (5 bases). The CDR3 sequence is 14 residues long. V lost 0 bases, J lost 1 base, and 6 bases lay in between. From germline, CDR1 is MNHEY and CDR2 SVGAGI. DNA for the CDR3: TGTGCCAGCAGTTACTCACAGGCGAACACTGAAGCTTTCTTT. As protein: CASSYSQANTEAFF.

The chain uses TRBV18 and TRBJ2-5, with 8 bases matching TRBD1. V dropped 3 bases and J dropped 5; count of bases not matched to a gene: 5. This CDR3 comprises 14 residues. Germline V gives CDR1 KGHSH, CDR2 LQKENI. The CDR3 sequence is CASSPQDRDETQYF. CDR3 coding DNA: TGTGCCAGCTCACCCCAGGACAGGGATGAGACCCAGTACTTC. Full variable domain (rest looked up from reference TRBV18 and TRBJ2-5): NAGVMQNPRHLVRRRGQEARLRCSPMKGHSHVYWYRQLPEEGLKFMVYLQKENIIDESGMPKERFSAEFPKEGPSILRIQQVVRGDSAAYFCASSPQDRDETQYFGPGTRLLVL.

In this sample, this clonotype turned up a few times. The chain carries TRBV19 and TRBJ2-5, with D perhaps assigned TRBD1 or TRBD2 (5 bases each). The V end lost 9 bases, the J end lost 5 bases, and 16 bases lay between the germline ends. The CDR3 is made up of 13 amino acids. Germline V CDR1 and CDR2: LNHDA, SQIVND (reference sequence). This CDR3 is CASSPTAEETQYF. The CDR3 bases are TGTGCCAGCTCCCCGACAGCGGAGGAGACCCAGTACTTC.

This clonotype has just a few counts. The V and J genes are TRBV5-1 and TRBJ2-2; the match to TRBD2 covers 11 bases. With 4 bases clipped from V and 7 bases from J, the junction kept 6 bases outside the gene matches. The germline CDR1 and CDR2 sequences are SGHRS and YFSETQ. CDR3 size: 15 residues. For the CDR3, the DNA is TGCGCCAGCAGCATAGCGGGAGGGCCTGTCGGGGAGCTGTTTTTT. It specifies CASSIAGGPVGELFF.

This clonotype has just a few counts. The V and J genes are TRBV5-1 and TRBJ2-1; 7 bases match TRBD1. CDR3 length equals 16 residues. V lost 5 bases and J lost 1; bases outside the gene matches: 9. Germline V gives CDR1 SGHRS, CDR2 YFSETQ. CDR3 nucleotide sequence: TGCGCCAGCAGGGATTCAGGGGGTTATTCCTACAATGAGCAGTTCTTC. The encoded protein is CASRDSGGYSYNEQFF.

This clonotype came up a few times. The chain combines TRBV29-1 with TRBJ1-2, with 10 bases aligning to TRBD1. Per germline, CDR1 SQVTM and CDR2 ANQGSEA. The CDR3 contains 14 residues. V gave up 6 bases and J gave up 7 bases; unmatched junction bases: 11. The CDR3 region is CSVTGTGELGGYTF. The CDR3 DNA reads TGCAGCGTAACCGGGACAGGGGAATTGGGTGGCTACACCTTC.

This sequence joins TRBV4-1 and TRBJ2-5; D unresolved. CDR3 size: 13 residues. V gave up 4 bases and J gave up 7 bases, with 13 bases separating them. CDR1 is MGHRA and CDR2 is YSYEKL in the germline V gene. The CDR3 coding sequence is TGCGCCAGCAGCCCGGGCCCCCCGGGGACCCAGTACTTC. It is translated as CASSPGPPGTQYF.

At least ten counts were recorded for this clonotype. The chain uses TRBV7-2 and TRBJ2-3; TRBD2 agrees at 9 bases. The CDR3 length is 15 residues. Germline lookup yields CDR1 SGHTA and CDR2 FQGNSA. Trimming at V came to 5 bases and at J to 4 bases, leaving 7 bases not matched to a gene. The CDR3, as DNA: TGTGCCAGCAGCCGGGGGACTAGCCGGTCAGATACGCAGTATTTT. It is translated as CASSRGTSRSDTQYF.